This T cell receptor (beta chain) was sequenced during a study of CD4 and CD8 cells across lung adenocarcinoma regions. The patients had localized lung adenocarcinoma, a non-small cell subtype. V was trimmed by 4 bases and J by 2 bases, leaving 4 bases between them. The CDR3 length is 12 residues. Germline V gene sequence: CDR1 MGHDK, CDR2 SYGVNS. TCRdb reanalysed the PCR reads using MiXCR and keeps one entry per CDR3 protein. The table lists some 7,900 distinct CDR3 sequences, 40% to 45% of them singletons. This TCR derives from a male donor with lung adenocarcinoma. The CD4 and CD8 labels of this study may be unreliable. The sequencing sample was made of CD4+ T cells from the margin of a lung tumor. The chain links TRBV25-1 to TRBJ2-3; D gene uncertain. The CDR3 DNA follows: TGTGCCAGCAGTGTAAACACAGATACGCAGTATTTT. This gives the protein CASSVNTDTQYF.